Below are 28 T cell receptor beta chains sequenced from a single sample in a study of blood T cell repertoires in COVID-19 (TCRdb year 2020). The library was made by the immunoSEQ multiplex PCR assay. TCRdb carries this immuneACCESS record with in-frame sequences only. Its versions omit some clonotypes, under half of them owing to an unresolved V gene in the studies checked, with the rest unexplained. A total of 72,000 or so clones appear in this sample, 75% to 95% of them only once. The ten largest clones capture under 0.8% of the sample. Specimen: peripheral blood. The receptors here all came from a woman of 80 years or more with acute or convalescent COVID-19.

The rearrangement joins TRBV28 to TRBJ2-7, with 7 bases matching TRBD1. The V gene's germline CDR1 is MDHEN and CDR2 SYDVKM. V was clipped by 6 bases and J by 2 bases; unmatched bases: 4. This CDR3 comprises 13 residues. CDR3 DNA: TGTGCCAGCAGCGGGGACAGACCCTACGAGCAGTACTTC. Protein: CASSGDRPYEQYF.

The chain uses TRBV6-5 and TRBJ1-2, with a possible D match to TRBD1 (5 bases). There are 13 residues in the CDR3. CDR1 and CDR2 from the germline V gene are MNHEY and SVGAGI. The germline V and J ends were trimmed by 7 bases and 8 bases, with 17 bases remaining between them. Here the CDR3 DNA reads TGTGCCAGCACCCCGAGGGTCGGGGGAGGCTACACCTTC. This translates into CASTPRVGGGYTF.

The chain is built from TRBV7-3 and TRBJ2-3; 13 positions match TRBD2. Germline V gene sequence: CDR1 SGHTA, CDR2 FQGTGA. CDR3 length: 16 amino acids. V lost 5 bases to trimming and J lost 0 bases; unmatched junction nucleotides: 2. The CDR3 is CASSPGLAGSTDTQYF. CDR3 in DNA: TGTGCCAGCAGCCCGGGACTAGCGGGAAGCACAGATACGCAGTATTTT. The full variable domain, rest sourced from reference TRBV7-3 and TRBJ2-3, is GAGVSQTPSNKVTEKGKYVELRCDPISGHTALYWYRQSLGQGPEFLIYFQGTGAADDSGLPNDRFFAVRPEGSVSTLKIQRTERGDSAVYLCASSPGLAGSTDTQYFGPGTRLTVL.

The CDR3 coding sequence is TGTGCCAGCAGCACCGGGACAGGGCGATTTAACTATGGCTACACCTTC. Protein: CASSTGTGRFNYGYTF. This chain connects TRBV28 to TRBJ1-2; 9 nucleotides align to TRBD1. This CDR3 is built from 16 residues. Germline CDR1 MDHEN, CDR2 SYDVKM. V was clipped by 6 bases and J by 1 base; unmatched bases: 9.

The chain is built from TRBV20-1 and TRBJ2-1, with TRBD2 matching over 10 bases. Trimming at V came to 6 bases and at J to 8 bases, leaving 10 bases not matched to a gene. The CDR3 has 14 residues. Germline V gene lookup returns CDR1 DFQATT and CDR2 SNEGSKA (reference sequence). As DNA, the CDR3 is TGCAGTGCGAGTGGGCTAGCGGGAGTTGATGAGCAGTTCTTC. This encodes CSASGLAGVDEQFF.

V usage is TRBV2 and J usage is TRBJ2-3; possibly TRBD1 for D (5 bases). The germline V gene encodes CDR1 SNHLY and CDR2 FYNNEI. CDR3 length equals 13 residues. V lost 4 bases and J lost 7, with 12 bases in between. CDR3 protein: CASSVAPGNTQYF. The CDR3 region has the DNA TGTGCCAGCAGTGTCGCCCCAGGGAATACGCAGTATTTT.

CDR3 sequence reads: CASSYSAVSYEQYF. The CDR3 DNA is TGTGCCAGCAGTTACTCAGCGGTAAGCTACGAGCAGTACTTC. The chain is built from TRBV6-2 or TRBV6-3 and TRBJ2-7; a possible D gene is TRBD2 (5 bases). The germline V and J ends were trimmed by 0 bases and 3 bases, with 9 bases remaining between them. The germline gives CDR1 MNHEY, CDR2 SVGEGT. The CDR3 contains 14 residues.

By sample share, this clone is medium-sized (0.01 to 0.1%). The J gene is TRBJ1-6, the V gene TRBV4-1; no reliable D call. CDR1 and CDR2 from the germline V gene are MGHRA and YSYEKL. The CDR3 has 15 amino acids. V was shortened by 4 bases and J by 6 bases, with 13 bases between the two germline ends. This CDR3 reads CASSPQQSSNSPLHF. The CDR3 DNA follows: TGCGCCAGCAGCCCACAACAGAGTTCTAATTCACCCCTCCACTTT.

The chain has TRBV6-2 or TRBV6-3 and TRBJ1-5; TRBD1 might be the D (5 bases). With 2 bases removed from V and 3 bases from J, the gap between germline ends came to 11 bases. The germline gives CDR1 MNHEY, CDR2 SVGEGT. The CDR3 totals 15 residues. As DNA, the CDR3 is TGTGCCAGCAGTTACCAAAGACAGATCAATCAGCCCCAGCATTTT. Translating gives CASSYQRQINQPQHF.

This chain connects TRBV5-4 to TRBJ2-3; 10 bases fit TRBD1. This CDR3 comprises 16 residues. Germline lookup yields CDR1 SGHNT and CDR2 YYREEE (reference sequence). V was pared by 3 bases and J by 3 bases, with 7 bases of the junction left unmatched. CDR3 amino acids: CASSYWTGGGTDTQYF. The CDR3 coding sequence is TGTGCCAGCAGCTACTGGACAGGGGGAGGGACAGATACGCAGTATTTT.

The V and J genes are TRBV20-1 and TRBJ2-1, with unresolved D. The V and J ends lost 0 bases and 9 bases respectively, with 6 bases between them. The CDR3 spans 11 residues. Germline V CDR1 and CDR2: DFQATT, SNEGSKA (reference sequence). This CDR3 reads CSARDGREQFF. CDR3 nucleotides: TGCAGTGCTAGAGATGGCCGTGAGCAGTTCTTC.

The chain employs TRBV19 and TRBJ2-1; 7 bases agree with TRBD1. Germline CDR1 LNHDA, CDR2 SQIVND (reference sequence). Trimming took 7 bases from V and 6 from J; bases not matched to a gene: 6. The length of the CDR3 is 13 residues. The CDR3 DNA is TGTGCCAGTACCGACGACAGGGTCAATGAGCAGTTCTTC. It translates to CASTDDRVNEQFF.

This chain uses TRBV25-1 with TRBJ1-4; D uncertain. Germline V lookup: CDR1 MGHDK, CDR2 SYGVNS. Deletions cut 6 bases from V and 7 bases from J, with 15 bases between. This CDR3 has 14 amino acids. In DNA form, the CDR3 reads TGTGCCAGCAGGAATTTCGGTGGGAGTGAAAAACTGTTTTTT. Translation gives CASRNFGGSEKLFF.

V usage is TRBV3-1 (or the pseudogene TRBV3-2) and J usage is TRBJ1-6; 10 nucleotides line up with TRBD1. Germline CDR1 is LGHDT and CDR2 is YNNKEL (reference sequence). V trimming: 4 bases; J trimming: 7 bases; junction bases outside the gene matches: 4. This CDR3 is 15 amino acids long. CDR3 region: CASSRLGQGNSPLHF. CDR3 in DNA: TGTGCCAGCAGCCGCCTGGGACAGGGGAATTCACCCCTCCACTTT.

The chain combines TRBV7-9 with TRBJ2-3; 15 positions match TRBD2. The ends lost 3 bases at V and 3 bases at J; junction bases unmatched: 10. This CDR3 region has 19 residues. Germline V gene lookup returns CDR1 SEHNR and CDR2 FQNEAQ (reference sequence). This chain's CDR3 is CASSFFGGLAGGLTDTQYF. In DNA, the CDR3 is TGTGCCAGCAGCTTCTTCGGGGGACTAGCGGGAGGATTGACAGATACGCAGTATTTT.

In the case of this clone: Additional DNA sequences in this sample encode the identical CDR3. This rearrangement joins TRBV3-1 (or the pseudogene TRBV3-2) to TRBJ1-5, with a weak D call TRBD1 (5 bases). The germline V gene encodes CDR1 LGHDT and CDR2 YNNKEL (reference sequence). V gave up 3 bases and J gave up 7 bases, with 10 bases separating them. CDR3 size: 13 residues. CDR3 coding DNA: TGTGCCAGCAGCCAGGGGAGGGACCAGCCCCAGCATTTT. It is translated as CASSQGRDQPQHF.

A few counts support this clone. The CDR3 is CASSQTSGTGKYEQYF. The CDR3 DNA follows: TGTGCCAGCAGCCAAACCTCGGGGACAGGGAAGTACGAGCAGTACTTC. The chain recombines TRBV3-1 (or the pseudogene TRBV3-2) with TRBJ2-7; 9 nucleotides line up with TRBD1. Trimming cost V 2 bases and J 4 bases; bases outside gene matches: 9. The germline V gene encodes CDR1 LGHDT and CDR2 YNNKEL (reference sequence). The CDR3 is 16 amino acids.

CDR3 nucleotide sequence: TGCGCCAGCAGCTTGTATTCGGGCAATGTACCGAAGGGGTCCCAGTACTTC. Amino acids: CASSLYSGNVPKGSQYF. This chain links TRBV5-1 with TRBJ2-5; D is possibly TRBD1 (5 bases). Germline values: CDR1 SGHRS, CDR2 YFSETQ. CDR3 length: 17 amino acids. The germline V and J ends were trimmed by 1 base and 9 bases, with 25 bases remaining between them.

The chain joins TRBV27 to TRBJ1-2; TRBD1 matches 8 bases. The V and J ends lost 2 bases and 8 bases, in that order; junction bases with no gene match: 7. CDR3 length: 14 amino acids. Germline CDR1 MNHEY, CDR2 SMNVEV (reference sequence). The DNA for the CDR3 is TGTGCCAGCAGTTTAAACCAGGGGGCTAAGGGCTACACCTTC. Translating it yields CASSLNQGAKGYTF.

The chain uses TRBV20-1 and TRBJ2-1; 9 positions agree with TRBD1. V gave up 3 bases and J gave up 6 bases; unmatched junction bases: 12. Germline V gives CDR1 DFQATT, CDR2 SNEGSKA (reference sequence). The CDR3 loop spans 16 amino acids. The CDR3 region is CSASGWADRGGNEQFF. In nucleotides, the CDR3 is TGCAGTGCTAGTGGTTGGGCGGACAGGGGAGGCAATGAGCAGTTCTTC.

The chain employs TRBV5-4 and TRBJ2-2; 9 bases line up with TRBD2. The CDR3 contains 16 residues. J gave up 6 bases and V 4 bases, and 10 bases lay outside the gene matches. Looked up from germline, CDR1 is SGHNT and CDR2 is YYREEE (reference sequence). Here the CDR3 DNA reads TGTGCCAGCAGCCGACGCGGGCTAGCGGGATCCGGGGAGCTGTTTTTT. Translation gives CASSRRGLAGSGELFF. Filled out from reference TRBV5-4 and TRBJ2-2, the complete variable domain reads ETGVTQSPTHLIKTRGQQVTLRCSSQSGHNTVSWYQQALGQGPQFIFQYYREEENGRGNFPPRFSGLQFPNYSSELNVNALELDDSALYLCASSRRGLAGSGELFFGEGSRLTVL.

The rearrangement links TRBV28 to TRBJ2-7; 8 bases fit TRBD1. V dropped 2 bases and J dropped 2; count of bases not matched to a gene: 8. CDR3 size: 16 residues. In germline, CDR1 is MDHEN, CDR2 SYDVKM. CDR3 DNA sequence: TGTGCCAGCAGTTTAAGGCTAGGACAGGGTACCTACGAGCAGTACTTC. Translating gives CASSLRLGQGTYEQYF. The full variable domain, completed using reference TRBV28 and TRBJ2-7, is DVKVTQSSRYLVKRTGEKVFLECVQDMDHENMFWYRQDPGLGLRLIYFSYDVKMKEKGDIPEGYSVSREKKERFSLILESASTNQTSMYLCASSLRLGQGTYEQYFGPGTRLTVT.

The rearrangement links TRBV5-1 to TRBJ1-2, with unresolved D. CDR1 and CDR2 from the germline V gene are SGHRS and YFSETQ. CDR3 length equals 14 residues. V was pared by 2 bases and J by 7 bases, with 15 bases between. The CDR3 DNA reads as TGCGCCAGCAGCTTTTCCCCGTACAGCAGTGGCTACACCTTC. Translation: CASSFSPYSSGYTF. Looking up the rest from reference TRBV5-1 and TRBJ1-2 gives the full variable domain: KAGVTQTPRYLIKTRGQQVTLSCSPISGHRSVSWYQQTPGQGLQFLFEYFSETQRNKGNFPGRFSGRQFSNSRSEMNVSTLELGDSALYLCASSFSPYSSGYTFGSGTRLTVV.

The CDR3 protein is CASSLGGNSPLHF. Written as DNA, the CDR3 is TGTGCCAGCAGTTTAGGCGGGAATTCACCCCTCCACTTT. V is TRBV12-3 or TRBV12-4 and J is TRBJ1-6; no clear D gene. Trimming removed 1 base at V and 7 bases at J, with 5 bases between. The CDR3 is 13 amino acids.

This chain connects TRBV18 to TRBJ2-1, with D possibly TRBD2 on 7 matching bases. The V end lost 1 base, the J end lost 4 bases, and 14 bases lay between the germline ends. The CDR3 is 16 residues long. Germline CDR1 is KGHSH and CDR2 is LQKENI. The CDR3 coding sequence is TGTGCCAGCTCACCACTGGGCGGGGGCGAATACAATGAGCAGTTCTTC. This codes for CASSPLGGGEYNEQFF.

The chain uses TRBV5-4 and TRBJ1-2; 9 bases fit TRBD1. V lost 5 bases, J lost 2 bases, and 13 bases stayed unmatched. This CDR3 contains 17 residues. The V gene's germline CDR1 is SGHNT and CDR2 YYREEE (reference sequence). CDR3 sequence (DNA): TGTGCCAGCAGAGGGGACCGGGACAGGGATTCCAACTATGGCTACACCTTC. It translates to CASRGDRDRDSNYGYTF.

This clone was found once. The V and J genes are TRBV19 and TRBJ1-5; tentative D call: TRBD1 (5 bases). Germline CDR1 and CDR2: LNHDA and SQIVND (reference sequence). This CDR3 comprises 17 residues. V gave up 6 bases and J gave up 0 bases, with 18 bases separating them. CDR3 bases: TGTGCCAGTAGCTCCCGCCGACAGTCTCATAGCAATCAGCCCCAGCATTTT. It encodes CASSSRRQSHSNQPQHF.

The chain joins TRBV19 to TRBJ1-2; perhaps TRBD1 as D (6 bases). Per the germline V gene, CDR1 is LNHDA and CDR2 is SQIVND (reference sequence). CDR3 length equals 15 residues. Trimming pared 4 bases from V and 8 bases from J, leaving 20 bases between. For the CDR3, the DNA is TGTGCCAGTAGTACGCCAGGGGAATCGGGTCGGGGCTACACCTTC. Encoded protein: CASSTPGESGRGYTF. The full variable domain, rest sourced from reference TRBV19 and TRBJ1-2, is DGGITQSPKYLFRKEGQNVTLSCEQNLNHDAMYWYRQDPGQGLRLIYYSQIVNDFQKGDIAEGYSVSREKKESFPLTVTSAQKNPTAFYLCASSTPGESGRGYTFGSGTRLTVV.